This TCR beta chain was captured in a study of T-cell memory formation after mild COVID-19. Across the whole study: The TCR clusters were mostly specific to one donor. Study-wide findings and caveats: Contracting clones from day 15 to 85 showed balanced CD4/CD8; later expanders favored CD4+. Among contracting clones, CD4+ were mainly CM/EM and CD8+ enriched in EMRA.

5'RACE with constant-segment primers built TCRalpha and TCRbeta cDNA libraries with UMIs. Each CDR3 protein is one row after TCRdb ran MiXCR on the 5' RACE reads. The sample lists about 560,000 distinct CDR3 sequences, around 16% seen once, with just over 8% in the top ten. This clonotype was counted many times. As yet, its antigen is unknown. V was clipped by 1 base and J by 9 bases, with 15 bases between them. Per germline, CDR1 LNHDA and CDR2 SQIVND (reference sequence). The CDR3 loop spans 14 amino acids. V gene TRBV19 combines with J gene TRBJ1-2, with D maybe TRBD1 (5 bases). What was sequenced was PBMCs or a T cell subset sorted from them (not recorded which). The origin of this receptor is an adult woman who had mild COVID-19 (a few samples of this study predate the infection). Cell type and time point are not known. The CDR3 region is CASSIVSWRGSYTF. In DNA form, the CDR3 reads TGTGCCAGTAGTATAGTTTCCTGGAGGGGTAGCTACACCTTC.